A selection of T cell receptor beta chains follows, all from one sample in a study of T cell changes during pregnancy in multiple sclerosis. Measured with immunoSEQ multiplex PCR; TCRdb has only the in-frame clones, and not every one. The sample consists of approximately 70,000 clones, about 91% of them appearing once. The sample was peripheral blood, taken in the second trimester of pregnancy. Receptor source: a female donor in good health, enrolled as a control in a pregnancy study. Each CDR3 is given with its conserved first and last residue. Fields, in order: V gene, clone size, D gene, J gene, CDR3 DNA, CDR3 protein. A D gene is named only where the DNA matches it firmly. Not all rows give a size; the values are once, few, many and, for expanded clones, a class.

V gene: TRBV5-1; clone size: .; D gene: TRBD2; J gene: TRBJ2-3; CDR3 DNA: TGCGCCAGCAGCTTGTCAGCGGGAGACGTCACAGATACGCAGTATTTT; CDR3 protein: CASSLSAGDVTDTQYF
V gene: TRBV28; clone size: .; D gene: TRBD2; J gene: TRBJ2-2; CDR3 DNA: TGTGCCAGCAGACTATCCCTAGCGGGAGGAGACACCGGGGAGCTGTTTTTT; CDR3 protein: CASRLSLAGGDTGELFF
V gene: TRBV28; clone size: .; D gene: TRBD1; J gene: TRBJ1-5; CDR3 DNA: TGTGCCAGCAGAATAAGGGTGACAGGGGGGGGTCAGCCCCAGCATTTT; CDR3 protein: CASRIRVTGGGQPQHF
V gene: TRBV25-1; clone size: .; D gene: TRBD1; J gene: TRBJ1-4; CDR3 DNA: TGTGCCAGCAGTGGGGGACAGGGTAAAGAAAAACTGTTTTTT; CDR3 protein: CASSGGQGKEKLFF
V gene: TRBV6-5; clone size: .; D gene: TRBD2; J gene: TRBJ2-7; CDR3 DNA: TGTGCCAGCAGTTACTCACGTCTAGCGGGGGCCTACGAGCAGTACTTC; CDR3 protein: CASSYSRLAGAYEQYF
V gene: TRBV28; clone size: few; D gene: .; J gene: TRBJ1-1; CDR3 DNA: TGTGCCAGCAGGGTGGGAGAGGCGAACACTGAAGCTTTCTTT; CDR3 protein: CASRVGEANTEAFF
V gene: TRBV10-3; clone size: .; D gene: TRBD1; J gene: TRBJ2-3; CDR3 DNA: TGTGCCACACAACGGGCGGGGACAGGGATGTTTCGGGGCACAGATACGCAGTATTTT; CDR3 protein: CATQRAGTGMFRGTDTQYF
V gene: TRBV5-1; clone size: .; D gene: .; J gene: TRBJ2-7; CDR3 DNA: TGCGCCAGCAGCTTGTTGTCCGCGGGAAACTACGAGCAGTACTTC; CDR3 protein: CASSLLSAGNYEQYF
V gene: TRBV28; clone size: .; D gene: .; J gene: TRBJ2-3; CDR3 DNA: TGTGCCAGCAGTTTGCAGGGCAACACAGATACGCAGTATTTT; CDR3 protein: CASSLQGNTDTQYF
V gene: TRBV6-6; clone size: .; D gene: TRBD1; J gene: TRBJ1-5; CDR3 DNA: TGTGCCAGCAGTTGGGGACAGTTAAATCAGCCCCAGCATTTT; CDR3 protein: CASSWGQLNQPQHF
V gene: TRBV4-2; clone size: medium-sized; D gene: TRBD1; J gene: TRBJ2-7; CDR3 DNA: TGTGCCAGCAGCCAAGAAGGGGACAGCTCCTACGAGCAGTACTTC; CDR3 protein: CASSQEGDSSYEQYF
V gene: TRBV18; clone size: .; D gene: .; J gene: TRBJ2-1; CDR3 DNA: TGTGCCAGCTCACCAAGGCGACAGGCTGACAATGAGCAGTTCTTC; CDR3 protein: CASSPRRQADNEQFF
V gene: TRBV7-9; clone size: .; D gene: .; J gene: TRBJ1-5; CDR3 DNA: TGTGCCAGCAGCTTGGGGGAGGGGAGTGGGATTAGCAATCAGCCCCAGCATTTT; CDR3 protein: CASSLGEGSGISNQPQHF
V gene: TRBV6-5; clone size: many; D gene: TRBD2; J gene: TRBJ2-7; CDR3 DNA: TGTGCCAGCAGTTACGAGTCTAGCGGGAGCTACGAGCAGTACTTC; CDR3 protein: CASSYESSGSYEQYF
V gene: TRBV4-1; clone size: .; D gene: .; J gene: TRBJ1-2; CDR3 DNA: TGCGCCAGCAGCCAGATTGGACAGACGGGGTTTGGCTACACCTTC; CDR3 protein: CASSQIGQTGFGYTF
V gene: TRBV28; clone size: once; D gene: TRBD1; J gene: TRBJ2-7; CDR3 DNA: TGTGCCAGCAGTCCCGCAGGGGGCCACGAGCAGTACTTC; CDR3 protein: CASSPAGGHEQYF
V gene: TRBV6-6; clone size: .; D gene: .; J gene: TRBJ1-6; CDR3 DNA: TGTGCCAGCAGTTACAACGGGCCCCTCCACTTT; CDR3 protein: CASSYNGPLHF
V gene: TRBV9; clone size: .; D gene: TRBD2; J gene: TRBJ2-5; CDR3 DNA: TGTGCCAGCAGCGTAGATACTAGCGGACAAGAGACCCAGTACTTC; CDR3 protein: CASSVDTSGQETQYF